This passage covers 11 T cell receptor beta chains from one sample sequenced in a study of blood T cell repertoires in COVID-19. Using immunoSEQ multiplex PCR, the repertoire was profiled, and TCRdb retains in-frame clones only, with some absent. The sample lists about 120,000 clones, around 81% occurring once. What was sequenced was peripheral blood. These receptor sequences come from a man in his 70s with acute or convalescent COVID-19.

The genes are TRBV15 and TRBJ1-2; 11 positions agree with TRBD1. Losses at the gene ends were 2 bases for V and 3 bases for J; bases not matched to a gene: 14. This CDR3 spans 19 amino acids. Germline CDR1 reads LNHNV; CDR2 reads YYDKDF (reference sequence). This CDR3 is CATSRSGVGPGQGDYGYTF. The CDR3 DNA is TGTGCCACCAGCAGATCCGGGGTGGGGCCGGGACAGGGGGACTATGGCTACACCTTC.

This chain joins TRBV4-2 and TRBJ2-1; 11 bases match TRBD2. The germline gives CDR1 LGHNA, CDR2 YNFKEQ. V trimming: 3 bases; J trimming: 6 bases; junction bases outside the gene matches: 7. This CDR3 has 16 residues. CDR3 DNA sequence: TGTGCCAGCAGCCAGCGGATAGCGGGGGGGCTCAATGAGCAGTTCTTC. This gives the protein CASSQRIAGGLNEQFF.

J is TRBJ2-1 and V is TRBV7-2, with a tentative D call TRBD2 (5 bases). Germline V gene sequence: CDR1 SGHTA, CDR2 FQGNSA. V lost 1 base, J lost 5 bases, and 18 bases lay in between. This CDR3 spans 17 amino acids. The CDR3 protein is CASSLGGRALPNNEQFF. The CDR3 region has the DNA TGTGCCAGCAGCTTAGGAGGGCGGGCACTCCCTAACAATGAGCAGTTCTTC. Supplemented by reference TRBV7-2 and TRBJ2-1, the full variable domain reads GAGVSQSPSNKVTEKGKDVELRCDPISGHTALYWYRQSLGQGLEFLIYFQGNSAPDKSGLPSDRFSAERTGGSVSTLTIQRTQQEDSAVYLCASSLGGRALPNNEQFFGPGTRLTVL.

V usage is TRBV6-2 or TRBV6-3 and J usage is TRBJ2-3, with D tentatively TRBD1 (6 bases). Germline CDR1 and CDR2: MNHEY and SVGEGT. The CDR3 consists of 15 residues. The V end was cut by 1 base, the J end by 2 bases, with 10 bases between. Here the CDR3 DNA reads TGTGCCAGCAGTTACTGGGCAGGGGACACAGATACGCAGTATTTT. Translated: CASSYWAGDTDTQYF.

The rearrangement uses TRBV7-2 and TRBJ1-4; 9 bases are shared with TRBD1. CDR3 size: 15 residues. Germline V gene data show CDR1 as SGHTA and CDR2 as FQGNSA. J lost 8 bases, V lost 5 bases, and 9 bases had no gene match. The CDR3 nucleotides read TGTGCCAGCAGCGATTACAGGGGGCCTCGGGAAAAACTGTTTTTT. Its protein product is CASSDYRGPREKLFF.

The V and J genes are TRBV9 and TRBJ1-2; D is perhaps TRBD1 (5 bases). V was trimmed by 0 bases and J by 4 bases, leaving 10 bases between them. CDR1 and CDR2 (germline): SGDLS, YYNGEE. The CDR3 consists of 14 residues. The CDR3 coding sequence is TGTGCCAGCAGCGTAGCCCAGGGCCCCTATGGCTACACCTTC. Translated: CASSVAQGPYGYTF.

V usage is TRBV4-1 and J usage is TRBJ1-1; 12 bases match TRBD1. The junction had 5 bases not matched to a gene; V was cut back by 4 bases and J by 5 bases. Germline-derived CDR1 and CDR2 are MGHRA and YSYEKL. The CDR3 consists of 15 residues. The CDR3 region has the DNA TGCGCCAGCAGCCCCGGGACAGGGGGCCAAACTGAAGCTTTCTTT. This codes for CASSPGTGGQTEAFF.

The rearrangement links TRBV25-1 to TRBJ2-2; D is possibly TRBD1 (6 bases). V lost 3 bases, J lost 5 bases, and 10 bases lay in between. Per germline, CDR1 MGHDK and CDR2 SYGVNS. The length of the CDR3 is 14 residues. The CDR3: CASSDWGQTGELFF. DNA of the CDR3: TGTGCCAGCAGTGATTGGGGGCAAACCGGGGAGCTGTTTTTT.

The CDR3 spells CASSFRQAQGETQYF. Written as DNA, the CDR3 is TGTGCCAGCAGCTTCAGACAGGCCCAGGGGGAGACCCAGTACTTC. This chain connects TRBV9 to TRBJ2-5; tentative D call: TRBD1 (6 bases). The CDR3 is 15 residues long. Germline V gene sequence: CDR1 SGDLS, CDR2 YYNGEE. Trimming removed 4 bases at V and 5 bases at J, with 18 bases between.

This sequence joins TRBV5-5 and TRBJ1-2; 7 bases are shared with TRBD1. Germline-derived CDR1 and CDR2 are SGHKS and YYEKEE (reference sequence). J was trimmed by 3 bases and V by 4 bases; bases with no gene match: 6. The CDR3 runs 14 residues. DNA for the CDR3: TGTGCCAGCAGCATGACAGGGAGAGACTATGGCTACACCTTC. It translates to CASSMTGRDYGYTF. Full variable domain (rest looked up from reference TRBV5-5 and TRBJ1-2): DAGVTQSPTHLIKTRGQQVTLRCSPISGHKSVSWYQQVLGQGPQFIFQYYEKEERGRGNFPDRFSARQFPNYSSELNVNALLLGDSALYLCASSMTGRDYGYTFGSGTRLTVV.

The V gene is TRBV5-8, the J gene TRBJ2-2, with D uncertain. The CDR3 has 15 amino acids. CDR1 is SGHTS and CDR2 is YDEGEE in the germline V gene. Trimming took 1 base from V and 2 from J, leaving 9 bases between them. CDR3: CASSLRQINTGELFF. Here the CDR3 DNA reads TGTGCCAGCAGCTTGCGTCAGATCAACACCGGGGAGCTGTTTTTT.